A selection of T cell receptor beta chains follows, all from one sample in a study of early T cells in non-severe SARS-CoV-2 infection. TCRdb fed the 5' RACE reads into MiXCR, producing one record per CDR3 protein. The data contain about 26,000 distinct CDR3 sequences, approximately 5% of them singletons. Sequencing used whole blood. All receptors derive from an adult who was a healthcare worker with PCR-confirmed SARS-CoV-2 infection or an uninfected control (not recorded which). The CDR3 runs from the conserved cysteine through the conserved F or W. A D gene is named only where the DNA matches it firmly. Not every row has a clone size; where given, it reads once, few, many or a size class.

d_call: NA; v_call: TRBV7-9; j_call: TRBJ2-3; clone_size: NA; cdr3_nt: TGTGCCAGCAGTCGCAATGAAGATACGCAGTATTTT; cdr3_aa: CASSRNEDTQYF
d_call: NA; v_call: TRBV7-3; j_call: TRBJ2-1; clone_size: many; cdr3_nt: TGTGCCAGCAGCTCCCCGGGACAAAAGCAGTTCTTC; cdr3_aa: CASSSPGQKQFF
d_call: TRBD2; v_call: TRBV7-9; j_call: TRBJ2-1; clone_size: many; cdr3_nt: TGTGCCAGCAGCCACCTGGCGGGGGGCTTCTACAATGAGCAGTTCTTC; cdr3_aa: CASSHLAGGFYNEQFF
d_call: NA; v_call: TRBV6-5; j_call: TRBJ2-1; clone_size: NA; cdr3_nt: TGTGCCAGCAGCACCGGGACCGCTTTCGCTGAGCAGTTCTTC; cdr3_aa: CASSTGTAFAEQFF
d_call: TRBD2; v_call: TRBV7-6; j_call: TRBJ2-1; clone_size: NA; cdr3_nt: TGTGCCAGCAGCTTATCACTAGCGGGACTTAGTGAGCAGTTCTTC; cdr3_aa: CASSLSLAGLSEQFF
d_call: NA; v_call: TRBV29-1; j_call: TRBJ1-6; clone_size: many; cdr3_nt: TGCAGCGTTATGGCGGCGGAGGAACCTAATTCACCCCTCCACTTT; cdr3_aa: CSVMAAEEPNSPLHF
d_call: TRBD2; v_call: TRBV7-2; j_call: TRBJ2-3; clone_size: many; cdr3_nt: TGTGCCAGCAGCTTAGACCCTAGCGGGGCGCGAGATACGCAGTATTTT; cdr3_aa: CASSLDPSGARDTQYF
d_call: NA; v_call: TRBV7-9; j_call: TRBJ2-7; clone_size: many; cdr3_nt: TGTGCCAGCAGCTTACATTCCACCACCTACGAGCAGTACTTC; cdr3_aa: CASSLHSTTYEQYF
d_call: TRBD1; v_call: TRBV10-3; j_call: TRBJ1-4; clone_size: few; cdr3_nt: TGTGCCATTCGGGACAGGGATAATGAAAAACTGTTTTTT; cdr3_aa: CAIRDRDNEKLFF
d_call: NA; v_call: TRBV7-8; j_call: TRBJ2-1; clone_size: medium-sized; cdr3_nt: TGTGCCAGCAGCTCCAATTGGGTTCGCAGTGAGCAGTTCTTC; cdr3_aa: CASSSNWVRSEQFF
d_call: NA; v_call: TRBV2; j_call: TRBJ2-4; clone_size: many; cdr3_nt: TGTGCCAGTACAGGAAAAAACATTCAGTACTTC; cdr3_aa: CASTGKNIQYF
d_call: NA; v_call: TRBV11-2; j_call: TRBJ2-1; clone_size: many; cdr3_nt: TGTGCCAGCAGCTTAACGCCATACGGGCATGAGCAGTTCTTC; cdr3_aa: CASSLTPYGHEQFF
d_call: NA; v_call: TRBV2; j_call: TRBJ2-6; clone_size: many; cdr3_nt: TGTGCCAGCAGGCAGGACATGTCGGGGGCCAACGTCCTGACTTTC; cdr3_aa: CASRQDMSGANVLTF
d_call: NA; v_call: TRBV7-3; j_call: TRBJ2-2; clone_size: many; cdr3_nt: TGTGCCAGCAGCTTATCTAGGACCAAGGGCGACACCGGGGAGCTGTTTTTT; cdr3_aa: CASSLSRTKGDTGELFF
d_call: TRBD2; v_call: TRBV7-9; j_call: TRBJ2-2; clone_size: medium-sized; cdr3_nt: TGTGCCAGCAGTCGGGAGGTGGACACCGGGGAGCTGTTTTTT; cdr3_aa: CASSREVDTGELFF
d_call: NA; v_call: TRBV7-9; j_call: TRBJ2-1; clone_size: many; cdr3_nt: TGTGCCAGCAGCCCGGACTCATTCATTGAGCAGTTCTTC; cdr3_aa: CASSPDSFIEQFF
d_call: NA; v_call: TRBV7-3; j_call: TRBJ1-1; clone_size: NA; cdr3_nt: TGTGCCAGCAGCTTAATGTCAACGAACACTGAAGCTTTCTTT; cdr3_aa: CASSLMSTNTEAFF
d_call: NA; v_call: TRBV7-9; j_call: TRBJ2-2; clone_size: NA; cdr3_nt: TGTGCCAGCAGCGGCTTACAGGGTGTGGTGAACACCGGGGAGCTGTTTTTT; cdr3_aa: CASSGLQGVVNTGELFF
d_call: TRBD1; v_call: TRBV6-6; j_call: TRBJ2-1; clone_size: few; cdr3_nt: TGTGCCGGCTCCGGGACAGAGATCAATGAGCAGTTCTTC; cdr3_aa: CAGSGTEINEQFF
d_call: NA; v_call: TRBV5-1; j_call: TRBJ2-7; clone_size: many; cdr3_nt: TGCGCCAGCAGCCTCGACACGTTCCTAACCTACGAGCAGTACTTC; cdr3_aa: CASSLDTFLTYEQYF
d_call: NA; v_call: TRBV29-1; j_call: TRBJ1-2; clone_size: NA; cdr3_nt: TGCAGCGGCGACCTGGGGGTTAACTATGGCTACACCTTC; cdr3_aa: CSGDLGVNYGYTF
d_call: TRBD1; v_call: TRBV6-2/TRBV6-3; j_call: TRBJ1-1; clone_size: many; cdr3_nt: TGTGCCAGCGGATCAGGGGGCACTGAAGCTTTCTTT; cdr3_aa: CASGSGGTEAFF
d_call: NA; v_call: TRBV25-1; j_call: TRBJ1-6; clone_size: NA; cdr3_nt: TGTGCCAGCAGTGTTATCGGATATAATTCACCCCTCCACTTT; cdr3_aa: CASSVIGYNSPLHF
d_call: TRBD1; v_call: TRBV5-4; j_call: TRBJ1-2; clone_size: NA; cdr3_nt: TGTGCCAGCAGCCGGGTCAGGGGGGACAATGGCTACACCTTC; cdr3_aa: CASSRVRGDNGYTF
d_call: NA; v_call: TRBV19; j_call: TRBJ2-7; clone_size: NA; cdr3_nt: TGTGCCAGCAGCCGGGGGTGGCTTGACGAGCAGTACTTC; cdr3_aa: CASSRGWLDEQYF
d_call: NA; v_call: TRBV7-9; j_call: TRBJ1-5; clone_size: many; cdr3_nt: TGTGCCAGCAGCCCGGACCCAAGCCACCAGCCCCAGCATTTT; cdr3_aa: CASSPDPSHQPQHF
d_call: TRBD2; v_call: TRBV7-8; j_call: TRBJ2-3; clone_size: many; cdr3_nt: TGTGCCAGCAGCTCAGAGCGGGGGGGCCTAGGAGATACGCAGTATTTT; cdr3_aa: CASSSERGGLGDTQYF
d_call: NA; v_call: TRBV19; j_call: TRBJ2-4; clone_size: many; cdr3_nt: TGTGCCAGTAGTATGAGCAGGGTGGTAGCCAAAAACATTCAGTACTTC; cdr3_aa: CASSMSRVVAKNIQYF
d_call: NA; v_call: TRBV7-9; j_call: TRBJ2-7; clone_size: many; cdr3_nt: TGTGCCAGCAGCTTATCCCTGGGTTACGAGCAGTACTTC; cdr3_aa: CASSLSLGYEQYF
d_call: NA; v_call: TRBV20-1; j_call: TRBJ2-3; clone_size: many; cdr3_nt: TGCAGTGCTAGAGCTCAAGCCGGGGACCTGCCAGATACGCAGTATTTT; cdr3_aa: CSARAQAGDLPDTQYF
d_call: TRBD1; v_call: TRBV19; j_call: TRBJ2-7; clone_size: many; cdr3_nt: TGTGCCAGTAGTTCAACCGGGACAGCCTTCTACGAGCAGTACTTC; cdr3_aa: CASSSTGTAFYEQYF
d_call: NA; v_call: TRBV12-3/TRBV12-4; j_call: TRBJ2-1; clone_size: NA; cdr3_nt: TGTGCCAGCAGCCCCTCCGGGGGAATCTCCTACAATGAGCAGTTCTTC; cdr3_aa: CASSPSGGISYNEQFF
d_call: NA; v_call: TRBV7-2; j_call: TRBJ1-1; clone_size: few; cdr3_nt: TGTGCCAGCAGCAATGTCGCTGAAGCTTTCTTT; cdr3_aa: CASSNVAEAFF
d_call: NA; v_call: TRBV5-1; j_call: TRBJ2-4; clone_size: few; cdr3_nt: TGCGCCAGCAGCTTGGCCGGGACACTAGCCAAAAACATTCAGTACTTC; cdr3_aa: CASSLAGTLAKNIQYF
d_call: NA; v_call: TRBV3-1; j_call: TRBJ1-1; clone_size: few; cdr3_nt: TGTGCCAGCAGCCTCACTGGCTATAACACTGAAGCTTTCTTT; cdr3_aa: CASSLTGYNTEAFF
d_call: NA; v_call: TRBV7-9; j_call: TRBJ1-4; clone_size: few; cdr3_nt: TGTGCCAGCAGCTTACGGCGGGGTACCTATAATGAAAAACTGTTTTTT; cdr3_aa: CASSLRRGTYNEKLFF
d_call: NA; v_call: TRBV6-2/TRBV6-3; j_call: TRBJ1-5; clone_size: many; cdr3_nt: TGTGCCAGCAGTTACACAGATAGCAATCAGCCCCAGCATTTT; cdr3_aa: CASSYTDSNQPQHF
d_call: NA; v_call: TRBV5-4; j_call: TRBJ2-5; clone_size: many; cdr3_nt: TGTGCCAGCAGCTTGGATGCTAGGACAGAGACCCAGTACTTC; cdr3_aa: CASSLDARTETQYF
d_call: TRBD1; v_call: TRBV15; j_call: TRBJ2-2; clone_size: few; cdr3_nt: TGTGCCACCAGCAGAGCACCCGGACAGGGGCACACCGGGGAGCTGTTTTTT; cdr3_aa: CATSRAPGQGHTGELFF
d_call: NA; v_call: TRBV12-3/TRBV12-4; j_call: TRBJ2-7; clone_size: many; cdr3_nt: TGTGCCAGCAGTTTCGCCCGGCCTAGTAGATTCTACGAGCAGTACTTC; cdr3_aa: CASSFARPSRFYEQYF
d_call: NA; v_call: TRBV7-9; j_call: TRBJ2-1; clone_size: NA; cdr3_nt: TGTGCCAGCAGCCTAGGGGGTATCGATGAGCAGTTCTTC; cdr3_aa: CASSLGGIDEQFF
d_call: TRBD1; v_call: TRBV2; j_call: TRBJ1-6; clone_size: many; cdr3_nt: TGTGCCAGCAGGGCAGGGGGCGCAGGATCACCCCTCCACTTT; cdr3_aa: CASRAGGAGSPLHF